The entry below describes one T cell receptor beta chain. Its antigen is currently unknown. Amplification of TCR alpha and beta CDR3 regions from RNA used iRepertoire nested multiplex PCR. For one-step reverse transcription and amplification, roughly 100-400 ng of tissue mRNA or PBMC total RNA was used. One entry per CDR3 protein, called by TCRdb with MiXCR from the multiplex PCR reads. The data show under 150,000 distinct CDR3 sequences, with more than 35% seen just once and roughly a fifth held by the top ten. This specimen belongs to a study of glioma-infiltrating T cells. Germline CDR1 KGHSH, CDR2 LQKENI. The CDR3 consists of 15 residues. Germline trimming cut 3 bases from V and 2 bases from J; bases unmatched to any gene: 2. Whole-study results and caveats: CDR3 overlap between tissue and blood was very small. Gliomas, especially low-grade, showed above-expected tissue-blood divergence; non-neoplastic patients showed below.

The chain combines TRBV18 with TRBJ2-7; 12 bases match TRBD2. The sequenced sample consisted of glioma tissue, nonneoplastic brain tissue, or PBMCs (not recorded which). The clonotype originates from a human donor with low-grade glioma or glioblastoma, undergoing nonglioma brain surgery, or in good health (not recorded which). In nucleotides, the CDR3 is TGTGCCAGCTCACCGACTAGCGGGGGTGCCTACGAGCAGTACTTC. Its protein product is CASSPTSGGAYEQYF.